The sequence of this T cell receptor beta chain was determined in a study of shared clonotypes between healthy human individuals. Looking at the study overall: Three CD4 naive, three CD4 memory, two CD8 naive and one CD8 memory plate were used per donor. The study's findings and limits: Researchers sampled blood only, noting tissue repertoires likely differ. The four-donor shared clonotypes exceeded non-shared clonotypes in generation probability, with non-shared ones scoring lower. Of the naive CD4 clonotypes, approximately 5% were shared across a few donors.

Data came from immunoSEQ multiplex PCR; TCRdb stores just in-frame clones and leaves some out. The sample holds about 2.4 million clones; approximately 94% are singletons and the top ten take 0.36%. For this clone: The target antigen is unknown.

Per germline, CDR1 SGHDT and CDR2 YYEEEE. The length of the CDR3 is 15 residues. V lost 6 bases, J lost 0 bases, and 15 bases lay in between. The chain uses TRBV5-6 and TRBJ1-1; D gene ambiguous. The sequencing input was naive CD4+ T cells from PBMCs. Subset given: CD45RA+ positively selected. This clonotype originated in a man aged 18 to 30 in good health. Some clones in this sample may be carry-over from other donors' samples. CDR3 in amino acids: CASTRKNGVNTEAFF. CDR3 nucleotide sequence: TGTGCCAGCACTCGTAAAAACGGGGTGAACACTGAAGCTTTCTTT. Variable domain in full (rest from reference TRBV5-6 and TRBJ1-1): DAGVTQSPTHLIKTRGQQVTLRCSPKSGHDTVSWYQQALGQGPQFIFQYYEEEERQRGNFPDRFSGHQFPNYSSELNVNALLLGDSALYLCASTRKNGVNTEAFFGQGTRLTVV.